Listed here are 13 T cell receptor beta chains from one sample, sequenced in a study of memory CD4+ T cells and cytomegalovirus serostatus. Assay used: immunoSEQ multiplex PCR; TCRdb lists only in-frame clones, some missing. This table has 50,000 to 65,000 clones, under 80% appearing once. Single viable CD3+CD4+CD8-CD45RO+ cells were sorted as the memory CD4+ T cells. Material for sequencing was memory CD4+ T cells from blood. The receptor source for this set is an adult in good health and CMV-seronegative.

This chain connects TRBV2 to TRBJ2-3; no definite D call. The V gene's germline CDR1 is SNHLY and CDR2 FYNNEI. V lost 7 bases and J lost 10, with 3 bases in between. The CDR3 is 8 amino acids. The CDR3 coding sequence is TGTGCCAGCAATGCGCAGTATTTT. Amino acid sequence: CASNAQYF. The full variable domain, in which reference TRBV2 and TRBJ2-3 provide the parts outside the CDR3, is EPEVTQTPSHQVTQMGQEVILRCVPISNHLYFYWYRQILGQKVEFLVSFYNNEISEKSEIFDDQFSVERPDGSNFTLKIRSTKLEDSAMYFCASNAQYFGPGTRLTVL.

The J gene is TRBJ2-2, the V gene TRBV5-1, with 9 positions matching TRBD2. The V and J ends lost 5 bases and 0 bases, in that order; junction bases with no gene match: 2. Germline V gene sequence: CDR1 SGHRS, CDR2 YFSETQ. This CDR3 has 15 residues. CDR3 in amino acids: CASSRGGANTGELFF. Here the CDR3 DNA reads TGCGCCAGCAGTCGCGGGGGGGCGAACACCGGGGAGCTGTTTTTT.

The chain has TRBV6-5 and TRBJ2-1, with unresolved D. V dropped 4 bases and J dropped 3 bases, with 1 base sitting between them. The CDR3 is 11 amino acids. Germline V CDR1 and CDR2: MNHEY, SVGAGI. CDR3 sequence (DNA): TGTGCCAGCAGTTTCTACAATGAGCAGTTCTTC. Residues: CASSFYNEQFF.

A few counts support this clone. DNA for the CDR3: TGCAGCGTCCGCTGGGACAGGAGGAACACTGAAGCTTTCTTT. Translated: CSVRWDRRNTEAFF. The chain employs TRBV29-1 and TRBJ1-1; 8 nucleotides line up with TRBD1. The CDR3 runs to 14 residues. CDR1 SQVTM and CDR2 ANQGSEA come from the germline V gene. Unmatched junction bases numbered 7, after V lost 6 bases and J lost 1 base.

The genes are TRBV10-3 and TRBJ2-3; TRBD2 matches 9 bases. After removal of 7 bases from V and 2 bases from J, the junction contained 10 bases not matched to a gene. The CDR3 has 16 residues. The V gene's germline CDR1 is ENHRY and CDR2 SYGVKD. The CDR3 region has the DNA TGTGCCATCACCAAAACCGAGCGGGGGGTCACAGATACGCAGTATTTT. The encoded protein is CAITKTERGVTDTQYF.

This CDR3 reads CASSPGGTTIYEQYF. CDR3 nucleotide sequence: TGTGCCAGTAGTCCGGGAGGGACAACGATTTACGAGCAGTACTTC. V is TRBV19 and J is TRBJ2-7; 8 bases are shared with TRBD2. After removal of 5 bases from V and 4 bases from J, the junction contained 10 bases not matched to a gene. Germline-derived CDR1 and CDR2 are LNHDA and SQIVND (reference sequence). The CDR3 has 15 residues.

The gene calls are TRBV9 and TRBJ2-3; 8 positions agree with TRBD2. The CDR3 covers 16 residues. Trimming cost V 0 bases and J 6 bases; bases outside gene matches: 9. Germline loops: CDR1 SGDLS, CDR2 YYNGEE. CDR3 bases: TGTGCCAGCAGCGTAGCCCCGGGGGGGCCGTCGGATACGCAGTATTTT. This encodes CASSVAPGGPSDTQYF.

V gene TRBV6-1 combines with J gene TRBJ2-1; the D is unclear. The germline V gene has CDR1 MNHNS and CDR2 SASEGT. The V gene lost 6 bases and the J gene lost 6 bases, with 18 bases spanning the gap. The CDR3 covers 15 residues. The CDR3 nucleotides are TGTGCCAGCAGAGGACCTTCTCTAAATTTCAATGAGCAGTTCTTC. Translating it yields CASRGPSLNFNEQFF.

The CDR3: CASTGGTEAFF. CDR3 coding DNA: TGTGCCAGCACGGGAGGCACTGAAGCTTTCTTT. V usage is TRBV6-6 and J usage is TRBJ1-1; D is unresolved. Looked up from germline, CDR1 is MNHNY and CDR2 is SVGAGI (reference sequence). Trimming removed 7 bases at V and 4 bases at J, with 7 bases between. CDR3 length: 11 residues.

This sequence joins TRBV7-2 and TRBJ1-1; D is ambiguous. Trimming took 5 bases from V and 9 from J, leaving 16 bases between them. The CDR3 sequence is 13 residues long. Per the germline V gene, CDR1 is SGHTA and CDR2 is FQGNSA. The CDR3 bases are TGTGCCAGCAGCCCGTCCCTCAAGAAAAAAGCTTTCTTT. This codes for CASSPSLKKKAFF.

The chain is built from TRBV6-6 and TRBJ1-2, with 8 bases lining up with TRBD1. Unmatched junction bases numbered 1, after V lost 0 bases and J lost 7 bases. The CDR3 sequence is 13 residues long. Looked up from germline, CDR1 is MNHNY and CDR2 is SVGAGI (reference sequence). The DNA for the CDR3 is TGTGCCAGCAGTTACTCGACAGGGGTTGGCTACACCTTC. It yields the protein CASSYSTGVGYTF.

The rearrangement uses TRBV2 and TRBJ1-5, with D uncertain. The CDR3 is 15 amino acids. V was clipped by 3 bases and J by 7 bases, with 16 bases between them. Germline V gene sequence: CDR1 SNHLY, CDR2 FYNNEI. The CDR3 here is CASSERGFVSQPQHF. CDR3 nucleotide sequence: TGTGCCAGCAGTGAGCGCGGGTTTGTTAGCCAGCCCCAGCATTTT.

The V call is TRBV7-3, the J call TRBJ1-2; 7 bases match TRBD1. The CDR3 loop spans 16 amino acids. V shed 6 bases, J shed 3 bases, and the junction held 13 bases outside the gene matches. Germline CDR1 and CDR2: SGHTA and FQGTGA. The CDR3 spells CASSPKGGRVDYGYTF. The DNA of the CDR3 is TGTGCCAGCAGTCCAAAAGGGGGCAGGGTAGACTATGGCTACACCTTC.